This T cell receptor (beta chain) came from a study of T cell clones after liver transplantation (dated by TCRdb to between 2017 and 2020). General notes on the study: The samples were obtained from ITN030ST, a randomized trial that attempted immunosuppression withdrawal within 2 years after liver transplantation. Donor-reactive T cell clones were identified by TCRbeta sequencing after a pre-transplant mixed lymphocyte reaction and then tracked in post-transplant blood. Third party-reactive TCRbeta sequences from pre-transplant MLRs were also identified as an antigen-independent comparator for donor-reactive sequences. Three of the eight recipients were HCV-positive; the others were transplanted for non-autoimmune, non-viral indications. Until randomization at 12-24 months post-transplant, subjects were given standard immunosuppression, with no induction therapy. Tolerance was defined as complete withdrawal of immunosuppression for at least one year without a rise in liver enzymes beyond twice the upper limit of normal. Blood samples were collected pre-transplant, pre-randomization before withdrawal, and post-randomization after either complete withdrawal or failed withdrawal. Of the 8 liver transplant recipients making up the studied cohort, 3 were classified as tolerant and 5 as non-tolerant. The study at large found these results: When repertoire turnover was taken into account, detection of donor-reactive sequences was significantly reduced in 7 of 8 subjects for CD4 and in 8 of 8 subjects for CD8. Because allograft tissue specimens were not available, migration of donor-reactive T cells into the graft, rather than deletion, may have occurred. Donor-reactive sequences declined more than third party-reactive ones, suggesting partial antigen-specific deletion unrelated to withdrawal success. In two subjects, low numbers of available donor cells limited the measurable donor-reactive repertoire. In 5 of 8 subjects, circulating donor-reactive CD4 TCRbeta sequences decreased significantly after transplant, regardless of tolerance or HCV status. The conclusions were preliminary, being limited by small, heterogeneous patient numbers and by non-standardized post-transplant time points.

About this clone itself: There is no known antigen for this receptor. Base qualities are not provided; no much larger clone lies one nucleotide away.

Including cysteine and phenylalanine, the CDR3 has 15 amino acids. Only the CDR3 region is kept as DNA, spanning 45 bases read in frame from base 1. Ends trimmed: V by 3 bases, J by 5 bases; bases unmatched to a gene: 9. CDR1 and CDR2 (MNHEY, SVGAGI) derive from the germline V gene. The time point label on this specimen signifies: pre-transplant. Unstimulated PBMCs, after thawing, were stained for CD3, CD4 and CD8 and then FACS-sorted into CD3+CD4+ and CD3+CD8+ populations. All 8 studied subjects were randomized to withdrawal of immunosuppression. The Qiagen DNeasy Blood and Tissue Kit was used for isolation of genomic DNA. Frozen genomic DNA underwent high-throughput TCRbeta CDR3 sequencing by immunoSEQ, including PCR amplification, mapping, bias correction and internal controls. The paper's processing steps were these. Only productive rearrangements were retained, and each unique TCRbeta sequence was defined by its CDR3 nucleotide sequence together with its V and J gene. Donor-reactive sequences required at least 5-fold expansion in CFSE-low cells versus unstimulated pre-transplant cells and at least 0.01% frequency. Minimum frequency thresholds were set for each subject on the basis of the unstimulated sample with the lowest template count, so that a detection power of at least 90% was ensured. Jensen-Shannon divergence between the top 1000 TCRbeta sequences after and before transplant was used to measure repertoire turnover. Two-sided Fisher's exact tests were used to test for changes in how often donor-reactive sequences were detected. TCRdb obtained this table from immuneACCESS and retained in-frame rearrangements with V and J assigned. These tables miss some clones; where compared with another copy, unresolved V genes account for less than half of the shortfall, and the remainder is unexplained. V and J calls and clone size are as listed in that table; D and trimming were resolved from the DNA. For this sample the table gives 70,000 to 85,000 clones, of which about four fifths were detected only once. The biggest ten clones account for about 0.6% of the sample.

Recombination joined TRBV6-5 with TRBJ2-5; the junction holds 7 bases that match TRBD1. This material consisted of CD4+ T cells from blood, taken before liver transplant. The sequence was collected from a human donor who received a liver transplant. The DNA is as follows: TGTGCCAGCAGTTATGGGACAGCCAGGACGGAGACCCAGTACTTC. Its protein product is CASSYGTARTETQYF.